Listed here are 18 T cell receptor beta chains from one sample, sequenced in a study of T-cell reconstitution after alpha-beta-depleted transplantation in children. Researchers prepared the TCRbeta library using unique molecular identifiers, the study reports. In TCRdb, the PCR reads were re-called with MiXCR into one record per CDR3 protein. The sample includes about 980,000 distinct CDR3 sequences, 25% to 30% of them seen just once. Sequencing used PBMCs, mostly from graft donor cells, obtained 360 days after TCRalphabeta/CD19-depleted stem cell transplant. These TCRs come from a boy less than two years old who had a stem cell transplant for SCID, so the T cells may come from the graft donor.

This clonotype was counted at least ten times. V usage is TRBV5-1 and J usage is TRBJ2-3; D gene unclear. V lost 0 bases and J lost 6, with 11 bases in between. The V gene's germline CDR1 is SGHRS and CDR2 YFSETQ. This CDR3 comprises 14 residues. CDR3: CASSLVGPGDTQYF. CDR3 DNA sequence: TGCGCCAGCAGCTTGGTCGGACCTGGGGATACGCAGTATTTT. Full variable domain (outside the CDR3, taken from reference TRBV5-1 and TRBJ2-3): KAGVTQTPRYLIKTRGQQVTLSCSPISGHRSVSWYQQTPGQGLQFLFEYFSETQRNKGNFPGRFSGRQFSNSRSEMNVSTLELGDSALYLCASSLVGPGDTQYFGPGTRLTVL.

The chain is built from TRBV2 and TRBJ2-1; 11 bases align to TRBD1. Germline CDR1 is SNHLY and CDR2 is FYNNEI. V lost 4 bases and J lost 0; bases outside the gene matches: 2. The CDR3 is 16 residues long. The CDR3 DNA is TGTGCCAGCAGTGGGACAGGGGGCCGCTCCTACAATGAGCAGTTCTTC. Amino acids: CASSGTGGRSYNEQFF.

The chain couples TRBV6-2 or TRBV6-3 to TRBJ2-7, with 8 bases identical to TRBD1. The CDR3 is 15 residues long. The V segment lost 4 bases and the J segment 3 bases; nucleotides outside the gene matches: 8. CDR1 and CDR2 from the germline V gene are MNHEY and SVGEGT. The CDR3 spells CASSSRQGRYYEQYF. DNA for the CDR3: TGTGCCAGCAGTTCCCGACAGGGGCGCTACTACGAGCAGTACTTC.

The CDR3 spells CASSHMGTDGYGYTF. The CDR3 nucleotides read TGTGCCAGCAGCCACATGGGGACAGACGGCTATGGCTACACCTTC. The chain carries TRBV7-9 and TRBJ1-2; 7 nucleotides match TRBD1. Germline lookup yields CDR1 SEHNR and CDR2 FQNEAQ (reference sequence). The length of the CDR3 is 15 residues. The V segment lost 5 bases and the J segment 4 bases; nucleotides outside the gene matches: 10. Filled out from reference TRBV7-9 and TRBJ1-2, the complete variable domain reads DTGVSQNPRHKITKRGQNVTFRCDPISEHNRLYWYRQTLGQGPEFLTYFQNEAQLEKSRLLSDRFSAERPKGSFSTLEIQRTEQGDSAMYLCASSHMGTDGYGYTFGSGTRLTVV.

This clonotype was seen more than once but under ten times. The V gene is TRBV6-4, the J gene TRBJ2-1; 15 bases line up with TRBD2. Germline V lookup: CDR1 MRHNA, CDR2 SNTAGT. Trimming at V came to 1 base and at J to 8 bases, leaving 0 bases not matched to a gene. There are 15 residues in the CDR3. The CDR3 nucleotides are TGTGCCAGCAGTGACTGGACTAGCGGGGGGGATGAGCAGTTCTTC. Translating it yields CASSDWTSGGDEQFF.

V and J are TRBV5-6 and TRBJ2-1; TRBD1 agrees at 9 bases. The germline V gene encodes CDR1 SGHDT and CDR2 YYEEEE. J was trimmed by 7 bases and V by 2 bases; bases with no gene match: 7. This CDR3 contains 15 residues. This CDR3 reads CASSFSGQGMNEQFF. The DNA of the CDR3 is TGTGCCAGCAGCTTCAGCGGACAGGGGATGAATGAGCAGTTCTTC.

This clonotype appeared once. The V and J genes are TRBV12-3 or TRBV12-4 and TRBJ1-1; tentatively, D is TRBD1 (5 bases). CDR3 size: 17 residues. Trimming left V 6 bases short and J 1 base short, with 21 bases between. The CDR3 protein is CASRGEIRARKNTEAFF. The DNA for the CDR3 is TGTGCCAGCAGGGGGGAAATTCGGGCCAGAAAGAACACTGAAGCTTTCTTT.

This chain links TRBV7-2 with TRBJ1-2; no definite D call. Deletions cut 1 base from V and 4 bases from J, with 13 bases between. Per germline, CDR1 SGHTA and CDR2 FQGNSA. The CDR3 is made up of 15 amino acids. CDR3 protein: CASSLVASPRYGYTF. The CDR3 DNA reads TGTGCCAGCAGCTTAGTAGCCAGCCCGCGCTATGGCTACACCTTC.

In this sample, this clonotype turned up a few times. The J gene is TRBJ2-5, the V gene TRBV12-3 or TRBV12-4; D is uncertain. This CDR3 region has 14 residues. V was clipped by 2 bases and J by 1 base, with 8 bases between them. The CDR3 region is CASSLLASQETQYF. CDR3 DNA: TGTGCCAGCAGTTTACTTGCCAGCCAAGAGACCCAGTACTTC.

The chain couples TRBV20-1 to TRBJ2-5, with D perhaps TRBD2 (6 bases). V lost 5 bases and J 1 base, leaving 8 bases between the germline ends. This CDR3 contains 12 residues. Per germline, CDR1 DFQATT and CDR2 SNEGSKA (reference sequence). The CDR3 DNA sequence: TGCAGTGCTCGGGACTTCCAAGAGACCCAGTACTTC. Encoded protein: CSARDFQETQYF.

A few counts support this clonotype. This chain links TRBV12-3 or TRBV12-4 with TRBJ1-1, with D tentatively TRBD1 (6 bases). The CDR3 has 16 residues. The V and J ends lost 6 bases and 0 bases respectively, with 17 bases between them. As DNA, the CDR3 is TGTGCCAGCAGCATCTGGTGGGGGACACTGAACACTGAAGCTTTCTTT. Its translation: CASSIWWGTLNTEAFF.

J is TRBJ1-1 and V is TRBV27, with D possibly being TRBD1 (5 bases). Germline V gives CDR1 MNHEY, CDR2 SMNVEV (reference sequence). The CDR3 runs to 12 residues. The germline V and J ends were trimmed by 2 bases and 7 bases, with 8 bases remaining between them. As DNA, the CDR3 is TGTGCCAGCAGTTTACTGGGGGGTGAAGCTTTCTTT. Its translation: CASSLLGGEAFF.

The chain recombines TRBV5-1 with TRBJ2-4, with D perhaps assigned TRBD1 or TRBD2 (6 bases each). CDR3 length: 19 residues. CDR1 is SGHRS and CDR2 is YFSETQ in the germline V gene. With 2 bases removed from V and 5 bases from J, the gap between germline ends came to 26 bases. The CDR3 loop reads CASSFAGTLKAGAENIQYF. In DNA form, the CDR3 reads TGCGCCAGCAGCTTCGCGGGGACATTAAAGGCAGGGGCTGAAAACATTCAGTACTTC.

This clonotype has more than one count but fewer than ten. CDR3 sequence (DNA): TGTGCCAGCGCGACAGGGGGGGGCTCCTACAATGAGCAGTTCTTC. Protein sequence: CASATGGGSYNEQFF. This chain joins TRBV4-2 and TRBJ2-1; 9 bases match TRBD1. This CDR3 contains 15 residues. Germline V CDR1 and CDR2: LGHNA, YNFKEQ. The V and J ends lost 8 bases and 0 bases, in that order; junction bases with no gene match: 5.

This sequence joins TRBV4-2 and TRBJ2-7; no definite D call. The CDR3 extends over 15 amino acids. Germline CDR1 reads LGHNA; CDR2 reads YNFKEQ. V lost 0 bases and J 6 bases, leaving 15 bases between the germline ends. CDR3 protein: CASSQEAGRLLEQYF. The CDR3 DNA follows: TGTGCCAGCAGCCAAGAAGCTGGCAGGCTCCTCGAGCAGTACTTC.

This clonotype showed up just a few times. The V gene is TRBV15, the J gene TRBJ2-7; 9 bases agree with TRBD1. CDR3 size: 17 residues. Germline lookup yields CDR1 LNHNV and CDR2 YYDKDF (reference sequence). J gave up 2 bases and V 1 base, and 9 bases lay outside the gene matches. CDR3 nucleotide sequence: TGTGCCACCAGCAGAGCCCTGGGGGGACAGGGCCCCTACGAGCAGTACTTC. Protein: CATSRALGGQGPYEQYF. Full variable domain (missing parts from reference TRBV15 and TRBJ2-7): DAMVIQNPRYQVTQFGKPVTLSCSQTLNHNVMYWYQQKSSQAPKLLFHYYDKDFNNEADTPDNFQSRRPNTSFCFLDIRSPGLGDTAMYLCATSRALGGQGPYEQYFGPGTRLTVT.

This clonotype was detected only a few times. The chain links TRBV10-3 to TRBJ2-7, with D hard to call. Trimming cost V 8 bases and J 3 bases, with 11 bases left between them. CDR1 is ENHRY, CDR2 SYGVKD, per germline. The CDR3 is 12 residues long. CDR3 in amino acids: CAIGQVNYEQYF. CDR3 in DNA: TGTGCCATCGGGCAGGTAAACTACGAGCAGTACTTC.

This clonotype appeared many times. The chain joins TRBV5-1 to TRBJ2-3; weak D call: TRBD2 (6 bases). V lost 0 bases and J lost 1, with 6 bases in between. The CDR3 covers 14 residues. Looked up from germline, CDR1 is SGHRS and CDR2 is YFSETQ. The CDR3 DNA follows: TGCGCCAGCAGCTTGGGGGAGGGCACAGATACGCAGTATTTT. Protein: CASSLGEGTDTQYF.